The clone carrying this T cell receptor (beta chain) was picked up a small number of times. Antigen unknown. Primers used in a second PCR of roughly 6 to 11 cycles were a sample-barcoded 5' primer and a J-beta primer mix. TCRdb reprocessed the 5' RACE reads with MiXCR, giving one entry per CDR3 protein. Among roughly 800,000 distinct CDR3 sequences listed, 58% were seen once. This entry belongs to a study of blood T cells in healthy people across ages. Background on the study: About one barcoded beta molecule per two T cells was the capture yield of template switching. General study points: Compared with aged donors, long-lived donors showed fewer expanded clones, suggesting selection. No one knew whether donors had CMV, which possibly confounded expanded clonotype changes.

Trimming removed 5 bases from V and 8 bases from J, with 16 bases in between. This CDR3 is built from 14 residues. Each donor was a healthy Caucasian individual from Russia, aged about 6 to 100. The sample consisted of blood. This TCR came from a man aged 25 to 40 in good health. This chain uses TRBV12-3 or TRBV12-4 with TRBJ2-4; D unresolved. For the CDR3, the DNA is TGTGCCAGCAGTCCGGCGGATGAGGTGGACATTCAGTACTTC. Translation gives CASSPADEVDIQYF.